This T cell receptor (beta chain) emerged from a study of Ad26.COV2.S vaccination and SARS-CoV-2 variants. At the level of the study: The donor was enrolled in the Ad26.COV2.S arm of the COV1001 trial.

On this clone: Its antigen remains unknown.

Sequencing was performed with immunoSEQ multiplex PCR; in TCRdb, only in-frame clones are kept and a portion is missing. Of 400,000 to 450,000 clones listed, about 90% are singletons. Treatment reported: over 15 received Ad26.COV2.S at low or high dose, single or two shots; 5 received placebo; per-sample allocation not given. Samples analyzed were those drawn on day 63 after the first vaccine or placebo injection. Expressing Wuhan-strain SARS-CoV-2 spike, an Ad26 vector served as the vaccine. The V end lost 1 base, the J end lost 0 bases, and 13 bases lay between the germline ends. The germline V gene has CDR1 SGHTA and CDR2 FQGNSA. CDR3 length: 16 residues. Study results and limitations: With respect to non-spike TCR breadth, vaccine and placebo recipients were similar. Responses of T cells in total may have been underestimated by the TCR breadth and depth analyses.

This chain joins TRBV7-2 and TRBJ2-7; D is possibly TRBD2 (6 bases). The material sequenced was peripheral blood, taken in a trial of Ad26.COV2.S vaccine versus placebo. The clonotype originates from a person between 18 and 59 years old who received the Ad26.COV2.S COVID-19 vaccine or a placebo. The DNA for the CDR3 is TGTGCCAGCAGCTTAGGCGGGGTGGGTGACTCCTACGAGCAGTACTTC. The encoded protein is CASSLGGVGDSYEQYF.